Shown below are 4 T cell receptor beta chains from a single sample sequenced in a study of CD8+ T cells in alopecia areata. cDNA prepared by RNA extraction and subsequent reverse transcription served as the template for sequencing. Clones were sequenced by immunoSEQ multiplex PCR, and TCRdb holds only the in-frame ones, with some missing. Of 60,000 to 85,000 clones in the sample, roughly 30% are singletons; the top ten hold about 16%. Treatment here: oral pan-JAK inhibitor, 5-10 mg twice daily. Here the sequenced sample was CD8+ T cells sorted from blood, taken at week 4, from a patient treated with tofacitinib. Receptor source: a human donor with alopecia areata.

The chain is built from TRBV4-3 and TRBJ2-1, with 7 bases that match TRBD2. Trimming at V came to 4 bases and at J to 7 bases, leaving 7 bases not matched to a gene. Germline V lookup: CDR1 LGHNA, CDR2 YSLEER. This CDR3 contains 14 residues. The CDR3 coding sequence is TGCGCCAGCAGCCCTGCCCGGGGAGGGAATGAGCAGTTCTTC. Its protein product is CASSPARGGNEQFF.

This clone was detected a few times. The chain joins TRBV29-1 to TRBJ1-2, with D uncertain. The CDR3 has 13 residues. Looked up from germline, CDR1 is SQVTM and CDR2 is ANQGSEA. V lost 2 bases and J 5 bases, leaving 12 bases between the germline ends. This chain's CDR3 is CSVEKGAGYGYTF. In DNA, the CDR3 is TGCAGCGTTGAAAAGGGAGCCGGGTATGGCTACACCTTC.

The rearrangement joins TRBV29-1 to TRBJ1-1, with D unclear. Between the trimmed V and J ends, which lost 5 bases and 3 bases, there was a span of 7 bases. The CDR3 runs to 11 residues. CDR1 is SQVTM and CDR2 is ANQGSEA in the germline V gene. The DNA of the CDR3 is TGCAGCGTTCATCGCGACACTGAAGCTTTCTTT. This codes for CSVHRDTEAFF. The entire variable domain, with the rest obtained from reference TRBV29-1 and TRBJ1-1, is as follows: SAVISQKPSRDICQRGTSLTIQCQVDSQVTMMFWYRQQPGQSLTLIATANQGSEATYESGFVIDKFPISRPNLTFSTLTVSNMSPEDSSIYLCSVHRDTEAFFGQGTRLTVV.

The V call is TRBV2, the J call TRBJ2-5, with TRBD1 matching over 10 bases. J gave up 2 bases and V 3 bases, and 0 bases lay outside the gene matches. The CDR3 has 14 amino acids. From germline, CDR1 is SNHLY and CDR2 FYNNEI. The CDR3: CASSEDRGQETQYF. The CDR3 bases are TGTGCCAGCAGTGAGGACAGGGGGCAAGAGACCCAGTACTTC.